The 8 T cell receptor beta chains presented below share a single source sample, sequenced in a study of early T cells in non-severe SARS-CoV-2 infection. TCRdb re-derived calls from the 5' RACE reads in MiXCR, one entry per CDR3 protein. Seen here are 65,000 to 95,000 distinct CDR3 sequences, about 16% observed once, and the top ten hold 2.5% to 3%. Source material: whole blood. The source of these receptors is an adult who was a healthcare worker with PCR-confirmed SARS-CoV-2 infection or an uninfected control (not recorded which).

This clonotype was counted between two and nine times. The chain couples TRBV6-5 to TRBJ1-5, with 7 bases fitting TRBD1. The CDR3 extends over 14 amino acids. Germline CDR1 is MNHEY and CDR2 is SVGAGI. Germline trimming cut 8 bases from V and 3 bases from J; bases unmatched to any gene: 7. Here the CDR3 DNA reads TGTGCCAGCGCCCGGGACAGTATCAATCAGCCCCAGCATTTT. This codes for CASARDSINQPQHF.

This chain links TRBV2 with TRBJ2-7; 10 bases line up with TRBD1. Germline CDR1 reads SNHLY; CDR2 reads FYNNEI. The CDR3 spans 15 residues. The V gene end was trimmed by 8 bases and the J gene end by 5 bases; junction bases not matched to a gene: 12. The CDR3 reads CASGPAGTGVNEQYF. As DNA, the CDR3 is TGTGCCAGCGGACCCGCCGGGACAGGGGTAAACGAGCAGTACTTC.

This clonotype turned up a few times. This sequence joins TRBV7-9 and TRBJ2-1; the D is unclear. V was pared by 6 bases and J by 9 bases, with 15 bases between. The CDR3 has 13 amino acids. Germline V gene lookup returns CDR1 SEHNR and CDR2 FQNEAQ (reference sequence). CDR3 coding DNA: TGTGCCAGCAGAGTCGCTACCCATGGTGAGCAGTTCTTC. As protein: CASRVATHGEQFF.

This clonotype turned up a few times. The J gene is TRBJ2-2, the V gene TRBV10-1; D call uncertain. V lost 3 bases and J lost 2, with 10 bases in between. This CDR3 is 15 amino acids long. Per the germline V gene, CDR1 is WNHNN and CDR2 is SYGVQD (reference sequence). The DNA for the CDR3 is TGCGCCAGCAGTGACCGACCATTAAACACCGGGGAGCTGTTTTTT. It translates to CASSDRPLNTGELFF.

In this sample, this clonotype turned up a few times. This chain uses TRBV2 with TRBJ2-6; 9 positions match TRBD1. After removal of 9 bases from V and 2 bases from J, the junction contained 2 bases not matched to a gene. The CDR3 is 14 amino acids. Germline-derived CDR1 and CDR2 are SNHLY and FYNNEI. The CDR3 loop reads CARDRGTGANVLTF. CDR3 nucleotides: TGTGCCAGGGACAGGGGTACTGGGGCCAACGTCCTGACTTTC.

The CDR3 DNA follows: TGTGCCAGCAGCCCAGGACAGGGAGAGACCCAGTACTTC. Protein: CASSPGQGETQYF. This chain links TRBV7-9 with TRBJ2-5; 8 bases map to TRBD1. In germline, CDR1 is SEHNR, CDR2 FQNEAQ (reference sequence). J was trimmed by 4 bases and V by 5 bases; bases with no gene match: 3. The CDR3 spans 13 residues. Full variable domain (missing parts from reference TRBV7-9 and TRBJ2-5): DTGVSQNPRHKITKRGQNVTFRCDPISEHNRLYWYRQTLGQGPEFLTYFQNEAQLEKSRLLSDRFSAERPKGSFSTLEIQRTEQGDSAMYLCASSPGQGETQYFGPGTRLLVL.

This clonotype was counted a few times. This sequence joins TRBV29-1 and TRBJ1-5; possible D gene TRBD1, 5 bases. The germline gives CDR1 SQVTM, CDR2 ANQGSEA. Trimming took 6 bases from V and 4 from J, leaving 19 bases between them. CDR3 length: 15 residues. CDR3 protein: CSVPVGGWGNQPQHF. The CDR3 region has the DNA TGCAGCGTCCCCGTCGGAGGGTGGGGGAATCAGCCCCAGCATTTT. Filled out from reference TRBV29-1 and TRBJ1-5, the complete variable domain reads SAVISQKPSRDICQRGTSLTIQCQVDSQVTMMFWYRQQPGQSLTLIATANQGSEATYESGFVIDKFPISRPNLTFSTLTVSNMSPEDSSIYLCSVPVGGWGNQPQHFGDGTRLSIL.

The chain uses TRBV29-1 and TRBJ2-3; D remains unclear. The CDR3 length is 13 residues. CDR1 is SQVTM, CDR2 ANQGSEA, per germline. Trimming left V 1 base short and J 0 bases short, with 5 bases between. CDR3 sequence (DNA): TGCAGCGTTGAAGGGCCTAGCACAGATACGCAGTATTTT. Translation gives CSVEGPSTDTQYF.